These 30 T cell receptor beta chains were all obtained from the same sample, sequenced in a study of T cells in Graves' hyperthyroidism and ophthalmopathy. Template material for amplifying TCR beta CDR3 regions consisted of RNA transcripts. HTBI primers drove first-round RT-PCR of the TCR CDR3. MiXCR, applied by TCRdb to the multiplex PCR reads, yields one record per CDR3 protein. In the table there are about 350,000 distinct CDR3 sequences, approximately 15% of which are singletons. Sequencing was carried out using blood. The receptors here all came from a woman between 25 and 40 years old with Graves' hyperthyroidism.

The chain links TRBV14 to TRBJ2-2; TRBD2 matches 9 bases. The ends lost 1 base at V and 5 bases at J; junction bases unmatched: 2. CDR3 length equals 15 residues. The germline CDR1 and CDR2 sequences are SGHDN and FVKESK. The CDR3 coding sequence is TGTGCCAGCAGCCAAGCTCTAGCGGGGACCGGGGAGCTGTTTTTT. Its translation is CASSQALAGTGELFF.

DNA for the CDR3: TGTGCCAGCAGTATAGAATCAGGGTGGAGGACCTACGAGCAGTACTTC. It specifies CASSIESGWRTYEQYF. The rearrangement joins TRBV11-1 to TRBJ2-7; either TRBD1 or TRBD2 may supply D (5 bases each). Per germline, CDR1 SGHAT and CDR2 FQDESV (reference sequence). V lost 6 bases to trimming and J lost 2 bases, with 20 bases between them. This CDR3 contains 16 residues.

This clonotype occurred many times. The chain links TRBV7-9 to TRBJ1-2; 10 nucleotides line up with TRBD1. The CDR3 loop spans 14 amino acids. J lost 8 bases, V lost 5 bases, and 8 bases had no gene match. Germline V gives CDR1 SEHNR, CDR2 FQNEAQ (reference sequence). CDR3 protein: CASSPRDRGNGYTF. Written as DNA, the CDR3 is TGTGCCAGCAGCCCAAGGGACAGGGGTAACGGCTACACCTTC.

This clonotype was detected many times. The chain combines TRBV28 with TRBJ2-7, with D tentatively TRBD2 (5 bases). Germline V gives CDR1 MDHEN, CDR2 SYDVKM. Trimming took off 3 bases at V and 2 bases at J, with 8 bases between the two ends. This CDR3 has 13 residues. The CDR3 coding sequence is TGTGCCAGCAGTTTGGAGGAACCCTACGAGCAGTACTTC. The encoded protein is CASSLEEPYEQYF.

The sample holds many counts of this clonotype. This rearrangement joins TRBV2 to TRBJ2-7; the D call may be TRBD1 or TRBD2 (5 bases each). With 4 bases removed from V and 7 bases from J, the gap between germline ends came to 11 bases. Germline V lookup: CDR1 SNHLY, CDR2 FYNNEI. The CDR3 runs to 12 residues. This chain's CDR3 is CASSAVGVEQYF. Written as DNA, the CDR3 is TGTGCCAGCAGTGCGGTGGGGGTAGAGCAGTACTTC. The entire variable domain, with the rest obtained from reference TRBV2 and TRBJ2-7, is as follows: EPEVTQTPSHQVTQMGQEVILRCVPISNHLYFYWYRQILGQKVEFLVSFYNNEISEKSEIFDDQFSVERPDGSNFTLKIRSTKLEDSAMYFCASSAVGVEQYFGPGTRLTVT.

V usage is TRBV24-1 and J usage is TRBJ2-6; no clear D. Germline V gene lookup returns CDR1 KGHDR and CDR2 SFDVKD. CDR3 length: 15 residues. The germline V and J ends were trimmed by 2 bases and 2 bases, with 6 bases remaining between them. The CDR3 region is CATSDSQAGANVLTF. In DNA, the CDR3 is TGTGCCACCAGTGATTCCCAGGCTGGGGCCAACGTCCTGACTTTC.

The V and J genes are TRBV19 and TRBJ1-1, with 7 bases identical to TRBD1. Germline CDR1 reads LNHDA; CDR2 reads SQIVND (reference sequence). V gave up 8 bases and J gave up 0 bases; unmatched junction bases: 3. This CDR3 spans 13 amino acids. In nucleotides, the CDR3 is TGTGCCAGTTACAGGGGCCTGAACACTGAAGCTTTCTTT. It is translated as CASYRGLNTEAFF.

This clonotype has a count of ten or more. V is TRBV11-2 and J is TRBJ2-7; 8 bases agree with TRBD1. J was trimmed by 3 bases and V by 5 bases; bases with no gene match: 12. The CDR3 totals 16 residues. The V gene's germline CDR1 is SGHAT and CDR2 FQNNGV. The CDR3 bases are TGTGCCAGCAGCCGGACAGGGACCTCGAGCCTCTACGAGCAGTACTTC. Protein: CASSRTGTSSLYEQYF. The whole variable domain, remainder taken from reference TRBV11-2 and TRBJ2-7, is EAGVAQSPRYKIIEKRQSVAFWCNPISGHATLYWYQQILGQGPKLLIQFQNNGVVDDSQLPKDRFSAERLKGVDSTLKIQPAKLEDSAVYLCASSRTGTSSLYEQYFGPGTRLTVT.

CDR3: CASSKISEQFF. The CDR3 nucleotides are TGCGCCAGCAGCAAAATCAGCGAGCAGTTCTTC. The chain combines TRBV5-1 with TRBJ2-1; no reliable D call. CDR3 length: 11 residues. V shed 4 bases and J shed 10 bases, with 9 bases lying between them. Germline assignment: CDR1 SGHRS and CDR2 YFSETQ.

This chain links TRBV6-4 with TRBJ2-1; TRBD2 agrees at 10 bases. The CDR3 is made up of 20 amino acids. The germline CDR1 and CDR2 sequences are MRHNA and SNTAGT. V shed 2 bases and J 0 bases; nucleotides not matched to a gene: 13. CDR3 loop: CASSDLGLAESHSSYNEQFF. CDR3 nucleotides: TGTGCCAGCAGTGACCTAGGACTAGCGGAGAGTCATAGCTCCTACAATGAGCAGTTCTTC.

This clonotype was seen many times. The CDR3 reads CAWSHPGPAYGYTF. The CDR3 DNA follows: TGTGCCTGGAGTCATCCCGGGCCCGCATATGGCTACACCTTC. The chain uses TRBV30 and TRBJ1-2; D not resolved. Trimming left V 2 bases short and J 5 bases short, with 15 bases between. Looked up from germline, CDR1 is GTSNPN and CDR2 is SVGIG (reference sequence). The CDR3 covers 14 residues.

Only a few counts were recorded for this clonotype. V gene TRBV5-1 combines with J gene TRBJ2-2; 8 nucleotides agree with TRBD2. The J segment lost 5 bases and the V segment lost 2 bases, leaving 5 bases of the junction unmatched. Germline V gene sequence: CDR1 SGHRS, CDR2 YFSETQ. The CDR3 contains 15 residues. The CDR3 loop is CASSFQGLGTGELFF. DNA for the CDR3: TGCGCCAGCAGCTTTCAGGGACTAGGAACCGGGGAGCTGTTTTTT.

The CDR3 loop is CSARSGLVETQYF. CDR3 nucleotide sequence: TGCAGCGCCAGGTCGGGACTAGTGGAGACCCAGTACTTC. V and J are TRBV29-1 and TRBJ2-5, with 8 bases fitting TRBD2. Germline V gives CDR1 SQVTM, CDR2 ANQGSEA. This CDR3 has 13 residues. J lost 5 bases, V lost 7 bases, and 9 bases had no gene match.

This clonotype showed up many times. Here the CDR3 reads CASSASGRSYEQYF. The DNA for the CDR3 is TGTGCCAGCAGCGCTAGCGGGAGGTCCTACGAGCAGTACTTC. The chain joins TRBV11-3 to TRBJ2-7; 11 bases map to TRBD2. The V gene end was trimmed by 5 bases and the J gene end by 1 base; junction bases not matched to a gene: 1. The CDR3 runs to 14 residues. Per the germline V gene, CDR1 is SGHNT and CDR2 is YENEEA.

This clonotype has a handful of counts. The chain recombines TRBV11-3 with TRBJ2-7; 7 bases are shared with TRBD2. The V gene end was trimmed by 5 bases and the J gene end by 4 bases; junction bases not matched to a gene: 5. The CDR3 extends over 13 amino acids. The germline gives CDR1 SGHNT, CDR2 YENEEA. The CDR3 loop is CASSTRAGYEQYF. The CDR3 region has the DNA TGTGCCAGCAGCACCCGAGCGGGATACGAGCAGTACTTC.

This clonotype was recorded at least ten times. The V gene is TRBV28, the J gene TRBJ2-4; D unclear. Germline CDR1 MDHEN, CDR2 SYDVKM. V dropped 5 bases and J dropped 1 base, with 15 bases sitting between them. The CDR3 extends over 16 amino acids. DNA of the CDR3: TGTGCCAGCAGTCCAACACCTCATGAGGCCAAAAACATTCAGTACTTC. It codes for CASSPTPHEAKNIQYF.

This clonotype was seen many times. The rearrangement uses TRBV28 and TRBJ2-3, with TRBD1 matching 9 bases. The germline gives CDR1 MDHEN, CDR2 SYDVKM. V dropped 7 bases and J dropped 0; count of bases not matched to a gene: 8. The CDR3 consists of 16 residues. The CDR3 DNA sequence: TGTGCCAGCAATGGGGCGGACAGGGGTAGCACAGATACGCAGTATTTT. It translates to CASNGADRGSTDTQYF.

Worth noting for this clonotype: Since a much larger clone is just one base distant, this may be a read error. This chain links TRBV6-2 or TRBV6-3 with TRBJ2-3, with 10 bases fitting TRBD2. CDR3 length equals 15 residues. CDR1 and CDR2 (germline): MNHEY, SVGEGT. Germline trimming cut 6 bases from V and 9 bases from J; bases unmatched to any gene: 12. In DNA, the CDR3 is TGTGCCAGCAGACCCGGGACTAGCGCGCGCGCGACGCAGTATTTT. It codes for CASRPGTSARATQYF.

Notes on this clonotype: Sequence at one end of the junction differs from germline and may be a read error. The rearrangement uses TRBV9 and TRBJ2-2; D is ambiguous. CDR3 length equals 13 residues. Germline CDR1 SGDLS, CDR2 YYNGEE. DNA for the CDR3: TGTGCCAGCAACGTAGGTGGTGGCGGGGAGCTGTTTTTT. Protein sequence: CASNVGGGGELFF.

A remark on this clonotype: Given a much more abundant clone one base away, this may be a read error. The chain uses TRBV2 and TRBJ2-1, with TRBD2 matching 7 bases. The CDR3 loop spans 16 amino acids. Germline CDR1 SNHLY, CDR2 FYNNEI. The J segment lost 6 bases and the V segment lost 6 bases, leaving 14 bases of the junction unmatched. This CDR3 is CASSAHATSQVNEQFF. The CDR3 DNA reads TGTGCCAGCAGCGCCCATGCGACTAGCCAGGTCAATGAGCAGTTCTTC.

This chain joins TRBV3-1 and TRBJ1-1; no clear D. CDR1 is LGHDT and CDR2 is YNNKEL in the germline V gene (reference sequence). With 4 bases removed from V and 1 base from J, the gap between germline ends came to 10 bases. The CDR3 runs 14 residues. The CDR3 sequence is CASSPYAGNTEAFF. CDR3 DNA sequence: TGTGCCAGCAGCCCCTACGCTGGGAACACTGAAGCTTTCTTT.

This clonotype was counted between two and nine times. This chain joins TRBV12-3 or TRBV12-4 and TRBJ2-1; the D gene could be TRBD1 or TRBD2 (5 bases each). The V and J ends lost 5 bases and 9 bases respectively, with 23 bases between them. The CDR3 runs to 16 residues. The CDR3, as DNA: TGTGCCAGCAGTAACCTCTATGGCCCCGGGGCGGGTGAGCAGTTCTTC. It codes for CASSNLYGPGAGEQFF.

This clonotype has ten or more counts. The chain links TRBV19 to TRBJ2-2, with D maybe TRBD1 (5 bases). The V end lost 7 bases, the J end lost 1 base, and 10 bases lay between the germline ends. The germline V gene has CDR1 LNHDA and CDR2 SQIVND (reference sequence). CDR3 length equals 14 residues. The CDR3 loop is CASTQGKNTGELFF. CDR3 coding DNA: TGTGCCAGTACCCAGGGAAAGAACACCGGGGAGCTGTTTTTT.

This clonotype showed up many times. The chain is built from TRBV20-1 and TRBJ2-7, with a weak D call TRBD1 (6 bases). CDR1 and CDR2 from the germline V gene are DFQATT and SNEGSKA (reference sequence). The CDR3 is 12 residues long. V lost 5 bases and J 4 bases, leaving 12 bases between the germline ends. The CDR3 protein is CSAWTVGYEQYF. The DNA of the CDR3 is TGCAGTGCTTGGACAGTGGGGTACGAGCAGTACTTC.

J is TRBJ2-1 and V is TRBV3-1, with 7 bases lining up with TRBD2. Trimming at V came to 0 bases and at J to 4 bases, leaving 3 bases not matched to a gene. Germline V CDR1 and CDR2: LGHDT, YNNKEL (reference sequence). The CDR3 covers 15 residues. The CDR3, as DNA: TGTGCCAGCAGCCAAGACCTAGCGGCTTACAATGAGCAGTTCTTC. It encodes CASSQDLAAYNEQFF.

The chain joins TRBV19 to TRBJ1-1; 9 nucleotides agree with TRBD1. Trimming cost V 6 bases and J 6 bases; bases outside gene matches: 8. The CDR3 is 14 residues long. The germline gives CDR1 LNHDA, CDR2 SQIVND (reference sequence). The CDR3 spells CASSMGDRVPEAFF. As DNA, the CDR3 is TGTGCCAGTAGCATGGGGGACAGGGTCCCTGAAGCTTTCTTT. The full variable domain, completed using reference TRBV19 and TRBJ1-1, is DGGITQSPKYLFRKEGQNVTLSCEQNLNHDAMYWYRQDPGQGLRLIYYSQIVNDFQKGDIAEGYSVSREKKESFPLTVTSAQKNPTAFYLCASSMGDRVPEAFFGQGTRLTVV.

The sample holds many counts of this clonotype. This sequence joins TRBV20-1 and TRBJ1-2; D not certain. The CDR3 contains 10 residues. CDR1 is DFQATT and CDR2 is SNEGSKA in the germline V gene (reference sequence). In DNA, the CDR3 is TGCAGCCTAAAGGACGAAGGCTACACCTTC. It specifies CSLKDEGYTF.

In this sample, this clonotype turned up many times. This chain connects TRBV28 to TRBJ2-7; D gene unclear. V lost 10 bases to trimming and J lost 1 base, with 17 bases between them. This CDR3 has 14 residues. Germline CDR1 is MDHEN and CDR2 is SYDVKM. The CDR3 nucleotides read TGTGCCACCCTTCAGCTTCGGGCTTCCTACGAGCAGTACTTC. Its translation: CATLQLRASYEQYF.

The CDR3 region has the DNA TGTGCCAGCAATATGGCAGATACGCAGTATTTT. Its translation: CASNMADTQYF. The chain links TRBV28 to TRBJ2-3; no definite D call. CDR1 is MDHEN, CDR2 SYDVKM, per germline. The length of the CDR3 is 11 residues. The V end lost 7 bases, the J end lost 4 bases, and 6 bases lay between the germline ends.

This clonotype has ten or more counts. V and J are TRBV5-1 and TRBJ2-1, with a possible D match to TRBD2 (6 bases). With 5 bases removed from V and 3 bases from J, the gap between germline ends came to 18 bases. CDR3 size: 16 residues. CDR1 is SGHRS and CDR2 is YFSETQ in the germline V gene. CDR3 nucleotides: TGCGCCAGCAGAGCGGTCGGGACTGGAGACTACAATGAGCAGTTCTTC. Translation gives CASRAVGTGDYNEQFF.